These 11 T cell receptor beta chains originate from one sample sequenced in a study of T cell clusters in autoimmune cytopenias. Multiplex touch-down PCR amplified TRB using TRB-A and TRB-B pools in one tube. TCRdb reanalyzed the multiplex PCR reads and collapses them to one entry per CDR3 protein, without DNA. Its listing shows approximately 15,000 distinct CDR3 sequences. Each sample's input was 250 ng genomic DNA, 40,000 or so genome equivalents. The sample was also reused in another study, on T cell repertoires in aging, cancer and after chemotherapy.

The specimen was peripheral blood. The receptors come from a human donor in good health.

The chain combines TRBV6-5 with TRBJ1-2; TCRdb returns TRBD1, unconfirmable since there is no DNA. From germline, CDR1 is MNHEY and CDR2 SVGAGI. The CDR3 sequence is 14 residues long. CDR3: CASSYETGEDGYTF.

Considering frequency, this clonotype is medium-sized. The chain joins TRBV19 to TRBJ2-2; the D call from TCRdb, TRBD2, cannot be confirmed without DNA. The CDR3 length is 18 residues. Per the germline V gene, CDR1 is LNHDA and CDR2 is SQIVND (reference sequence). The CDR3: CASSRILAGGPFGGELFF.

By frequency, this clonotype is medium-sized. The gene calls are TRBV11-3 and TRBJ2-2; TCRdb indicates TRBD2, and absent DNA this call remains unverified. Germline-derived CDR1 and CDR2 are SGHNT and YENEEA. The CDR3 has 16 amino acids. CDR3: CASSFSGGIATGELFF.

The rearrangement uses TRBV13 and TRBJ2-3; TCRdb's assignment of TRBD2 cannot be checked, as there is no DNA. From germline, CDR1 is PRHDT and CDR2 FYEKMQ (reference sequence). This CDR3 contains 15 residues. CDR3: CASSLRTSGRGTQYF. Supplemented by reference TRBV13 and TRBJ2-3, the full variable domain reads AAGVIQSPRHLIKEKRETATLKCYPIPRHDTVYWYQQGPGQDPQFLISFYEKMQSDKGSIPDRFSAQQFSDYHSELNMSSLELGDSALYFCASSLRTSGRGTQYFGPGTRLTVL.

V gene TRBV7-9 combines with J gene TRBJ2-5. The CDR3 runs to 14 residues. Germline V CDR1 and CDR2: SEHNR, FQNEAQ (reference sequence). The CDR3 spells CASSLAGDQETQYF.

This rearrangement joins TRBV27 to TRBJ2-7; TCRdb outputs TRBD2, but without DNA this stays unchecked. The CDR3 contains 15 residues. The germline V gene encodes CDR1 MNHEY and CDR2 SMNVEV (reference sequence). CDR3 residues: CASSSMGLAGGEQYF.

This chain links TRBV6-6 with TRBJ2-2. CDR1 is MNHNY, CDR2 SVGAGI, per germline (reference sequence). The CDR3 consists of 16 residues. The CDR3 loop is CASSFWAAANTGELFF.

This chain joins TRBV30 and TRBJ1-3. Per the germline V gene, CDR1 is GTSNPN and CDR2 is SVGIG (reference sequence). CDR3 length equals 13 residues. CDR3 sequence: CAWSVEVGNTIYF.

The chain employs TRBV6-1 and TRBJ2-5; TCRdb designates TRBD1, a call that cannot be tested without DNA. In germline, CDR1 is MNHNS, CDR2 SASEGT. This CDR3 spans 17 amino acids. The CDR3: CASSEARGTGEKETQYF.

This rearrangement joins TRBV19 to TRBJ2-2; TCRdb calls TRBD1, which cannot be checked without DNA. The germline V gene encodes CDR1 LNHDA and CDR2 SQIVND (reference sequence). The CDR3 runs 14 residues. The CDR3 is CAGGGTPNTGELFF.

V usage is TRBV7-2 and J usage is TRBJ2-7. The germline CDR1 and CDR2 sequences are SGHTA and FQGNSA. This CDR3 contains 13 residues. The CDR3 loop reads CASSLGSHVEQYF. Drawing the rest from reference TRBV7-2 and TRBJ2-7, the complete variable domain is GAGVSQSPSNKVTEKGKDVELRCDPISGHTALYWYRQSLGQGLEFLIYFQGNSAPDKSGLPSDRFSAERTGGSVSTLTIQRTQQEDSAVYLCASSLGSHVEQYFGPGTRLTVT.